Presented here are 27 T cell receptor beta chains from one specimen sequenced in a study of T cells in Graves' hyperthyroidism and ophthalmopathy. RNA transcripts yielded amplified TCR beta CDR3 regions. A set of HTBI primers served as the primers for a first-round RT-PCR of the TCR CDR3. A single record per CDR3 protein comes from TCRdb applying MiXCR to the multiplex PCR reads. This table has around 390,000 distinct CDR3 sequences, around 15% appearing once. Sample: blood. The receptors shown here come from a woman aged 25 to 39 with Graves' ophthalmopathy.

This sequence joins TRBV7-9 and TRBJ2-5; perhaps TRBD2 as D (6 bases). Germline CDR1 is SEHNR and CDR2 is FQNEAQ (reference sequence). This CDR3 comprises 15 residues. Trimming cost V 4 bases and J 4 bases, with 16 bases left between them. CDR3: CASSSGQGGRETQYF. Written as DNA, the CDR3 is TGTGCCAGCAGCTCGGGCCAGGGAGGTAGAGAGACCCAGTACTTC.

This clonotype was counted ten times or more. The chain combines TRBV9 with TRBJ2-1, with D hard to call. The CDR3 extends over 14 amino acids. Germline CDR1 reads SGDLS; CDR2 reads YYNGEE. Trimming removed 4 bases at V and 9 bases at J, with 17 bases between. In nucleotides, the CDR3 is TGTGCCAGCAGCACCCAAGGTGAAGCCGGTGAGCAGTTCTTC. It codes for CASSTQGEAGEQFF.

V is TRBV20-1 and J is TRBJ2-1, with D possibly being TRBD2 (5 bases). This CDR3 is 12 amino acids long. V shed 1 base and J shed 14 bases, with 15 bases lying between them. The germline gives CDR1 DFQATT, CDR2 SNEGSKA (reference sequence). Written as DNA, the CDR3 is TGCAGTGCTAGAGTTGGACTTCAGGAGGAGTTCTTC. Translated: CSARVGLQEEFF.

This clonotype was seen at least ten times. This chain's CDR3 is CAWTQTAINEQFF. In DNA form, the CDR3 reads TGTGCCTGGACCCAGACGGCTATTAATGAGCAGTTCTTC. The genes are TRBV30 and TRBJ2-1; unclear D gene. There are 13 residues in the CDR3. CDR1 and CDR2 from the germline V gene are GTSNPN and SVGIG (reference sequence). V lost 4 bases, J lost 7 bases, and 14 bases lay in between.

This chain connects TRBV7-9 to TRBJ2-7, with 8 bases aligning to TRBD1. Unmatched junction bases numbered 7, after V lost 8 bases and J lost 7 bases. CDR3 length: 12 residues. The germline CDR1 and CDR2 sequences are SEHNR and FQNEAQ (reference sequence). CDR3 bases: TGTGCCAGCTCCAGGGGGCCGGAAGAGCAGTACTTC. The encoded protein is CASSRGPEEQYF.

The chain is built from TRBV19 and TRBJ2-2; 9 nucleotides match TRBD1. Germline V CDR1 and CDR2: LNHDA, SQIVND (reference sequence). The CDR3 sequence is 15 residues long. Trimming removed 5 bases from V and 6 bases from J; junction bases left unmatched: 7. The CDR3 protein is CASSPRTGAAGELFF. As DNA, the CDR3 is TGTGCCAGTAGTCCCAGGACAGGGGCGGCCGGGGAGCTGTTTTTT.

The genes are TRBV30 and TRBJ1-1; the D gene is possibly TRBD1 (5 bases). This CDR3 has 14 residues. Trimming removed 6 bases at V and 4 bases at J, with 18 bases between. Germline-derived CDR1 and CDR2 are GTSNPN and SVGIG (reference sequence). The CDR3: CACLGGSGVTEAFF. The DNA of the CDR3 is TGTGCCTGCCTGGGGGGTTCGGGAGTCACTGAAGCTTTCTTT.

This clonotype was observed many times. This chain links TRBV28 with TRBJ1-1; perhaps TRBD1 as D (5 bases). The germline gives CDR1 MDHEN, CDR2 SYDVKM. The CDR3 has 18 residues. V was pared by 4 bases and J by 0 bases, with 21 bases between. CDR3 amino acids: CASSWRQTAQDLNTEAFF. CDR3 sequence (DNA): TGTGCCAGCAGTTGGAGACAGACAGCCCAAGATTTGAACACTGAAGCTTTCTTT.

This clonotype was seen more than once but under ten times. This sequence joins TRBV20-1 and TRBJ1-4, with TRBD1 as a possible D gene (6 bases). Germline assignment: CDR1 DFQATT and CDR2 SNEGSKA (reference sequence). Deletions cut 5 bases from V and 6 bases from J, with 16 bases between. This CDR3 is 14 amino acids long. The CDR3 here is CSASPRGPHEKLFF. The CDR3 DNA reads TGCAGTGCTTCCCCCAGGGGCCCACATGAAAAACTGTTTTTT.

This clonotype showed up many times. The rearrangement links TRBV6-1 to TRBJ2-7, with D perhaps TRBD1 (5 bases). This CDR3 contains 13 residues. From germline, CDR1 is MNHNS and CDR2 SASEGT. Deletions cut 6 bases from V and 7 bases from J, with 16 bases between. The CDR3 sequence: CASRVQGVGEQYF. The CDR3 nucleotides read TGTGCCAGCAGGGTTCAAGGGGTGGGAGAGCAGTACTTC.

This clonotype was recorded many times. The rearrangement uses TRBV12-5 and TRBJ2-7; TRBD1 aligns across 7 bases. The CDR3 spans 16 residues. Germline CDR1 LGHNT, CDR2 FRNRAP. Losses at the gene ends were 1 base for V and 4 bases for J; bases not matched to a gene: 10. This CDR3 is CASGLEPDRSPYEQYF. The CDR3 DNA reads TGTGCTAGTGGTTTGGAACCGGACAGGTCGCCATACGAGCAGTACTTC.

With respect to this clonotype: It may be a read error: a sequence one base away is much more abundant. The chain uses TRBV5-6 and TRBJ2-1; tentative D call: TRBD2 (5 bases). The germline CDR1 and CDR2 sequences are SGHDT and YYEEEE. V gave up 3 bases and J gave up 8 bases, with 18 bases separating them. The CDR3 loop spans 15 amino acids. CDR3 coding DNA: TGTGCCAGCAGCTCGGACTCGGCCTTGTTTCATGAGCAGTTCTTC. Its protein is CASSSDSALFHEQFF.

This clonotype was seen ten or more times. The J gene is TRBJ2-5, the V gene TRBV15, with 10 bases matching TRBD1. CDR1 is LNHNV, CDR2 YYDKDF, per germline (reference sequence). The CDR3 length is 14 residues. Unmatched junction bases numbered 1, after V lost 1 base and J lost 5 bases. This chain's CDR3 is CATSRGGQGETQYF. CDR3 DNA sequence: TGTGCCACCAGCAGAGGGGGACAGGGGGAGACCCAGTACTTC.

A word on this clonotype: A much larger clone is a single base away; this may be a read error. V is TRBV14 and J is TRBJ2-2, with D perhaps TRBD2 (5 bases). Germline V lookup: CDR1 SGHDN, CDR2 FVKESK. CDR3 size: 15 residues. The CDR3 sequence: CASSQRGQKTGELLF. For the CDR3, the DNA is TGTGCCAGCAGCCAACGGGGTCAGAAGACCGGGGAGCTGCTTTTT.

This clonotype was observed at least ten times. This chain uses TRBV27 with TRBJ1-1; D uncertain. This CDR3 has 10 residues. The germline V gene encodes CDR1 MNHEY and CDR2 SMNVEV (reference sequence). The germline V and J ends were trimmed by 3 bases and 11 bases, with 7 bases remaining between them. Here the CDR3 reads CASSLRKAFF. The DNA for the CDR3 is TGTGCCAGCAGTTTGAGGAAGGCTTTCTTT.

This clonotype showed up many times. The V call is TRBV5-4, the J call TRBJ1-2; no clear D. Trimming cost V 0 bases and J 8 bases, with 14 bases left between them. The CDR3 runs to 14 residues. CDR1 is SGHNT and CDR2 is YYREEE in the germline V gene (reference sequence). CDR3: CASSLAEQTLGYTF. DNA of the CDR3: TGTGCCAGCAGCTTGGCCGAACAGACCTTGGGCTACACCTTC.

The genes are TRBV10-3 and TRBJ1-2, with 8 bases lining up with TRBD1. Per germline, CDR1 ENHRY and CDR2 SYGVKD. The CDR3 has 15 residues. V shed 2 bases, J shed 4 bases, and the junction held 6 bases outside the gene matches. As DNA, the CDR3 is TGTGCCATCAGTGAGCGCGGACAGGGTGGCTATGGCTACACCTTC. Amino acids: CAISERGQGGYGYTF.

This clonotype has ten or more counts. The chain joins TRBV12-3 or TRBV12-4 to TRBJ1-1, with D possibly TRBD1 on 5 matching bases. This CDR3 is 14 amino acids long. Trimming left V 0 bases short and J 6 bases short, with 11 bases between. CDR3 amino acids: CASSLAGRDPEAFF. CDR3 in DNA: TGTGCCAGCAGTTTAGCCGGCAGGGACCCTGAAGCTTTCTTT.

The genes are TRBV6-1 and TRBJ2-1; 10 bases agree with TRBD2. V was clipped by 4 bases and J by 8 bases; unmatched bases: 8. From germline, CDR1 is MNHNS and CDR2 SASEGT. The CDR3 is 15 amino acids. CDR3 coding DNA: TGTGCCAGCAGTGTGAGCGGGGGGGCCTTTTATGAGCAGTTCTTC. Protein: CASSVSGGAFYEQFF.

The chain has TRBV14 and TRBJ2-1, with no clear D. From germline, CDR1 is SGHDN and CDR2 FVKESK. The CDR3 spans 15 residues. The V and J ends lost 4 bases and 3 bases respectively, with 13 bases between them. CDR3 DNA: TGTGCCAGCAGCCCAAGCAGTCCTGTCTACAATGAGCAGTTCTTC. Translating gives CASSPSSPVYNEQFF.

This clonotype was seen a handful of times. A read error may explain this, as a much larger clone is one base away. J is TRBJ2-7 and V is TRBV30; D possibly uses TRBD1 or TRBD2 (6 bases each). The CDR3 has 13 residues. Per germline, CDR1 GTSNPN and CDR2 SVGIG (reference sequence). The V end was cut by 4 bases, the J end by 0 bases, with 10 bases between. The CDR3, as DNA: TGTGCCTGGACCGGGGGCAACTCCTACGAGCAGTACTTC. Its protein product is CAWTGGNSYEQYF.

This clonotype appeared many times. DNA for the CDR3: TGCAGCGTTGTCCTTAGTGACCGAACCTACGAGCAGTACTTC. This gives the protein CSVVLSDRTYEQYF. V usage is TRBV29-1 and J usage is TRBJ2-7; no definite D call. Germline values: CDR1 SQVTM, CDR2 ANQGSEA. This CDR3 has 14 residues. Deletions cut 4 bases from V and 2 bases from J, with 15 bases between.

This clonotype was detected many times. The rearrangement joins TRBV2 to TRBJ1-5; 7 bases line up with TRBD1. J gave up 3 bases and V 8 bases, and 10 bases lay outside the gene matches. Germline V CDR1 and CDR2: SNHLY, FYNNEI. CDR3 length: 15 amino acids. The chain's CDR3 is CASASRTGFNQPQHF. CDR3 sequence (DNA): TGTGCCAGCGCGTCCCGGACAGGCTTCAATCAGCCCCAGCATTTT.

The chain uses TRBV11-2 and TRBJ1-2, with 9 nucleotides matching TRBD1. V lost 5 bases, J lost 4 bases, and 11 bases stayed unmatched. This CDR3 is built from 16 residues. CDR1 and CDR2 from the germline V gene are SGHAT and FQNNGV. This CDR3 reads CASSEITGGYSYGYTF. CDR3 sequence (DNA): TGTGCCAGCAGCGAGATTACAGGGGGCTACAGCTATGGCTACACCTTC.

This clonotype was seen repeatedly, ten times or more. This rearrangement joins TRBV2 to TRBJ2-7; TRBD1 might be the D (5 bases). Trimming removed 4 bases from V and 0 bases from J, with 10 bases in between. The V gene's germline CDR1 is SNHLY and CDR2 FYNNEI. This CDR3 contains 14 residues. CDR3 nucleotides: TGTGCCAGCAGTGGGACACATCTCTCCTACGAGCAGTACTTC. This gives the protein CASSGTHLSYEQYF.

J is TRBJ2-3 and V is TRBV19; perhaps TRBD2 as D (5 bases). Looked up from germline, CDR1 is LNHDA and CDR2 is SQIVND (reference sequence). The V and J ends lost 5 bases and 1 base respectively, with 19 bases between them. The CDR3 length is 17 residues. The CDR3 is CASSLSGGFFGTDTQYF. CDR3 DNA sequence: TGTGCCAGTAGTTTAAGCGGCGGATTTTTCGGCACAGATACGCAGTATTTT.

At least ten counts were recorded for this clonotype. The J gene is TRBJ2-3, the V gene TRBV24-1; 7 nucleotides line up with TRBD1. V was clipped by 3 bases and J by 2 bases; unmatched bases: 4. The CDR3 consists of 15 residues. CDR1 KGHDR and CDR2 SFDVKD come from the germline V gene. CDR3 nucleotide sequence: TGTGCCACCAGTGATACAGGGGAACACACAGATACGCAGTATTTT. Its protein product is CATSDTGEHTDTQYF.